The 31 T cell receptor beta chains below all came from one sample that was sequenced in a study of blood T cells in healthy people across ages. Alongside a J-beta primer mix, a sample-barcoded 5' primer served in a second PCR lasting about 7 to 12 cycles. In TCRdb, the 5' RACE reads were re-called with MiXCR into one record per CDR3 protein. The data show roughly 730,000 distinct CDR3 sequences, roughly three fifths seen once. Sequencing was performed on blood. Receptors originate from a middle-aged man in good health.

A word on this clonotype: This may be a read error, as it is one base from a much larger clone. The rearrangement joins TRBV29-1 to TRBJ2-3; D is perhaps TRBD1 (5 bases). V was clipped by 7 bases and J by 3 bases, with 8 bases between them. The germline V gene has CDR1 SQVTM and CDR2 ANQGSEA. The CDR3 runs to 11 residues. CDR3 bases: TGCAGCGGTTCAGGGACAGATACGCAGTATTTT. This codes for CSGSGTDTQYF.

This rearrangement joins TRBV12-3 or TRBV12-4 to TRBJ2-7; D is unclear. The CDR3 consists of 12 residues. Trimming removed 5 bases at V and 7 bases at J, with 12 bases between. The CDR3: CASSPTTEEQYF. CDR3 nucleotides: TGTGCCAGCAGTCCGACAACTGAGGAGCAGTACTTC.

This clonotype has more than one count but fewer than ten. The chain is built from TRBV29-1 and TRBJ2-5; D is undetermined. The J call may be wrong; the DNA end is better matched by TRBJ2-7. Germline V gene lookup returns CDR1 SQVTM and CDR2 ANQGSEA. CDR3 length: 12 residues. CDR3 loop: CSASERFSEQYF. In DNA, the CDR3 is TGCAGCGCCTCTGAGAGGTTCAGCGAGCAGTACTTC.

This chain connects TRBV20-1 to TRBJ1-1; the match to TRBD1 covers 12 bases. CDR1 DFQATT and CDR2 SNEGSKA come from the germline V gene (reference sequence). V trimming: 4 bases; J trimming: 8 bases; junction bases outside the gene matches: 8. The CDR3 consists of 14 residues. The CDR3 protein is CSAKNRDRGREAFF. DNA for the CDR3: TGCAGTGCTAAAAACCGGGACAGGGGGCGAGAAGCTTTCTTT.

The genes are TRBV29-1 and TRBJ2-5; D perhaps matches TRBD1 (5 bases). The CDR3 spans 14 residues. Looked up from germline, CDR1 is SQVTM and CDR2 is ANQGSEA. V lost 3 bases, J lost 2 bases, and 13 bases lay in between. The CDR3 reads CSVEGRARQETQYF. The CDR3 DNA reads as TGCAGCGTTGAGGGCAGGGCGCGACAAGAGACCCAGTACTTC.

The chain uses TRBV13 and TRBJ2-7; D gene unclear. The tail of the sequence fits TRBJ2-5 better, so the J call may be wrong. The CDR3 length is 13 residues. The germline gives CDR1 PRHDT, CDR2 FYEKMQ (reference sequence). The CDR3 sequence is CASSLAVAETQYF. The CDR3 bases are TGTGCCAGCAGCTTAGCGGTTGCGGAGACCCAGTACTTC.

The CDR3 spells CASSWPQKETQYF. The CDR3, as DNA: TGTGCCAGCAGTTGGCCCCAGAAAGAGACCCAGTACTTC. The rearrangement uses TRBV6-2 or TRBV6-3 and TRBJ2-5; D unresolved. The CDR3 consists of 13 residues. Per germline, CDR1 MNHEY and CDR2 SVGEGT. With 4 bases removed from V and 3 bases from J, the gap between germline ends came to 9 bases.

The sample holds a few counts of this clonotype. V gene TRBV28 combines with J gene TRBJ2-7; D uncertain. The CDR3 is made up of 12 amino acids. V was pared by 8 bases and J by 6 bases, with 14 bases between. CDR1 is MDHEN and CDR2 is SYDVKM in the germline V gene. This CDR3 is CASSRSFSEQYF. The CDR3 DNA is TGTGCCAGCTCCAGAAGTTTTTCCGAGCAGTACTTC.

Only one count was recorded for this clonotype. The chain recombines TRBV6-6 with TRBJ2-5; perhaps TRBD1 as D (6 bases). V dropped 6 bases and J dropped 1 base, with 15 bases sitting between them. Germline CDR1 MNHNY, CDR2 SVGAGI (reference sequence). The CDR3 runs to 15 residues. The CDR3 nucleotides read TGTGCCAGCAGCCTTGGACAGAACGGCCAAGAGACCCAGTACTTC. The encoded protein is CASSLGQNGQETQYF.

The rearrangement uses TRBV5-1 and TRBJ1-2; TRBD1 might be the D (6 bases). V was clipped by 4 bases and J by 8 bases, with 24 bases between them. CDR1 and CDR2 (germline): SGHRS, YFSETQ. This CDR3 spans 16 amino acids. The CDR3 is CASSPKGEVTGSGYTF. CDR3 DNA sequence: TGCGCCAGCAGCCCGAAAGGGGAGGTGACAGGCAGCGGCTACACCTTC.

V is TRBV12-3 or TRBV12-4 and J is TRBJ2-1, with TRBD2 identical over 7 bases. The ends lost 6 bases at V and 7 bases at J; junction bases unmatched: 9. The CDR3 sequence is 14 residues long. The CDR3 spells CASSKRGLVNEQFF. The DNA of the CDR3 is TGTGCCAGCAGCAAAAGAGGACTAGTGAATGAGCAGTTCTTC.

In its sample, this clonotype was seen a few times. This chain connects TRBV11-2 to TRBJ2-7; no reliable D call. The tail of the sequence fits TRBJ2-5 better, so the J call may be wrong. The CDR3 contains 14 residues. Germline CDR1 is SGHAT and CDR2 is FQNNGV. This chain's CDR3 is CASSLGPSWETQYF. In nucleotides, the CDR3 is TGTGCCAGCAGCTTAGGGCCTAGTTGGGAGACCCAGTACTTC.

The rearrangement uses TRBV4-3 and TRBJ1-6; D perhaps matches TRBD1 (6 bases). Germline CDR1 is LGHNA and CDR2 is YSLEER. Trimming stripped 4 bases from V and 4 bases from J, with 14 bases between. The CDR3 has 16 amino acids. This chain's CDR3 is CASSPGSGQYNSPLHF. The DNA of the CDR3 is TGCGCCAGCAGCCCTGGATCGGGACAATATAATTCACCCCTCCACTTT.

The chain combines TRBV6-4 with TRBJ2-2; 14 positions match TRBD2. CDR1 is MRHNA, CDR2 SNTAGT, per germline. The junction had 18 bases not matched to a gene; V was cut back by 8 bases and J by 4 bases. This CDR3 contains 20 residues. The CDR3 reads CASSEMNGTSGRTGTGELFF. The CDR3 nucleotides are TGTGCCAGCTCGGAGATGAACGGGACTAGCGGGAGAACCGGCACCGGGGAGCTGTTTTTT.

The V call is TRBV5-6, the J call TRBJ2-7; 8 positions agree with TRBD1. Germline V lookup: CDR1 SGHDT, CDR2 YYEEEE. Trimming cost V 4 bases and J 7 bases; bases outside gene matches: 13. The CDR3 has 15 residues. This CDR3 is CASSQERTGRDEQYF. Here the CDR3 DNA reads TGTGCCAGCAGCCAAGAAAGGACAGGGAGAGATGAGCAGTACTTC.

V gene TRBV7-9 combines with J gene TRBJ2-7, with TRBD2 matching over 8 bases. Germline CDR1 and CDR2: SEHNR and FQNEAQ (reference sequence). This CDR3 comprises 16 residues. V lost 4 bases and J lost 2; bases outside the gene matches: 10. DNA for the CDR3: TGTGCCAGCAGCTCTGGCGGGGGGCCTTCGACCTACGAGCAGTACTTC. This gives the protein CASSSGGGPSTYEQYF.

The V call is TRBV20-1, the J call TRBJ2-1; TRBD2 matches at 7 bases. The CDR3 totals 14 residues. V was clipped by 0 bases and J by 7 bases; unmatched bases: 6. Germline V gene sequence: CDR1 DFQATT, CDR2 SNEGSKA (reference sequence). CDR3 bases: TGCAGTGCTAGAGATCAGCGGGGTTTAAATGAGCAGTTCTTC. Protein product: CSARDQRGLNEQFF.

The chain is built from TRBV20-1 and TRBJ2-3, with 14 nucleotides matching TRBD2. The V segment lost 1 base and the J segment 5 bases; nucleotides outside the gene matches: 5. Germline assignment: CDR1 DFQATT and CDR2 SNEGSKA (reference sequence). CDR3 length equals 16 residues. The CDR3 coding sequence is TGCAGTGCTAGAGTGGGACTAGCGGGAGTCAAAGATACGCAGTATTTT. Translation gives CSARVGLAGVKDTQYF.

CDR3 DNA sequence: TGTGCCAGCAGCTTTAGCCCGGGCACAGATACGCAGTATTTT. Translated, it gives CASSFSPGTDTQYF. The rearrangement links TRBV7-2 to TRBJ2-3, with D unclear. This CDR3 spans 14 amino acids. Germline loops: CDR1 SGHTA, CDR2 FQGNSA. Trimming shortened V by 3 bases and J by 1 base, and 8 bases separated the two germline ends.

The chain recombines TRBV12-3 or TRBV12-4 with TRBJ2-1; a weak D match, TRBD2 (6 bases). V was clipped by 0 bases and J by 12 bases, with 6 bases between them. This CDR3 spans 11 amino acids. The CDR3 loop reads CASSLAGGQFF. DNA of the CDR3: TGTGCCAGCAGTTTAGCGGGAGGGCAGTTCTTC.

This rearrangement joins TRBV11-2 to TRBJ2-4; TRBD1 agrees at 7 bases. V trimming: 1 base; J trimming: 12 bases; junction bases outside the gene matches: 3. The CDR3 is 12 amino acids. Germline V gives CDR1 SGHAT, CDR2 FQNNGV. The CDR3, as DNA: TGTGCCAGCAGCTTAGCGGGACAGAATCAGTACTTC. Its translation: CASSLAGQNQYF. Combining the CDR3 with reference TRBV11-2 and TRBJ2-4 gives the whole variable domain EAGVAQSPRYKIIEKRQSVAFWCNPISGHATLYWYQQILGQGPKLLIQFQNNGVVDDSQLPKDRFSAERLKGVDSTLKIQPAKLEDSAVYLCASSLAGQNQYFGAGTRLSVL.

V and J are TRBV5-6 and TRBJ1-6; D perhaps matches TRBD1 (5 bases). Germline V gives CDR1 SGHDT, CDR2 YYEEEE. V gave up 0 bases and J gave up 4 bases, with 8 bases separating them. The CDR3 is made up of 15 amino acids. As DNA, the CDR3 is TGTGCCAGCAGCTTGGACAGGAGGTATAATTCACCCCTCCACTTT. It encodes CASSLDRRYNSPLHF.

This chain connects TRBV7-3 to TRBJ1-5; D call uncertain. The CDR3 sequence is 15 residues long. Germline-derived CDR1 and CDR2 are SGHTA and FQGTGA. The V end lost 6 bases, the J end lost 3 bases, and 15 bases lay between the germline ends. The CDR3 coding sequence is TGTGCCAGCAGGGTCCCCGGGTCTTACAATCAGCCCCAGCATTTT. Translating it yields CASRVPGSYNQPQHF.

The chain links TRBV5-1 to TRBJ2-1; the D gene is possibly TRBD2 (7 bases). The CDR3 totals 12 residues. Germline V lookup: CDR1 SGHRS, CDR2 YFSETQ. The V end was cut by 8 bases, the J end by 9 bases, with 15 bases between. The CDR3 is CASKGGLPEQFF. The CDR3 bases are TGCGCCAGTAAAGGGGGACTACCTGAGCAGTTCTTC.

The J gene is TRBJ2-4, the V gene TRBV4-3, with a possible D match to TRBD1 (5 bases). The DNA end lines up better with TRBJ2-7; the J call may be wrong. Germline lookup yields CDR1 LGHNA and CDR2 YSLEER. The length of the CDR3 is 13 residues. The CDR3 nucleotides are TGCGCCAGCAGCCAAGGGTCAGGGAACGAGCAGTACTTC. Its protein product is CASSQGSGNEQYF.

The sample holds a few counts of this clonotype. The rearrangement uses TRBV11-3 and TRBJ2-5; 12 nucleotides match TRBD2. J gave up 4 bases and V 5 bases, and 5 bases lay outside the gene matches. CDR1 and CDR2 (germline): SGHNT, YENEEA. The CDR3 is 15 residues long. The CDR3 spells CASSRPTSGGETQYF. Written as DNA, the CDR3 is TGTGCCAGCAGCCGCCCGACTAGCGGGGGAGAGACCCAGTACTTC.

There are a few counts of this clonotype. The chain recombines TRBV20-1 with TRBJ2-1; the D is unclear. CDR1 and CDR2 from the germline V gene are DFQATT and SNEGSKA (reference sequence). The CDR3 has 17 residues. Trimming shortened V by 0 bases and J by 4 bases, and 19 bases separated the two germline ends. CDR3 DNA: TGCAGTGCTAGAGACTCACAGCAGATCCAGTATTACAATGAGCAGTTCTTC. Translated: CSARDSQQIQYYNEQFF.

This clonotype was counted between two and nine times. The chain links TRBV11-3 to TRBJ1-2; a weak D match, TRBD1 (5 bases). The V gene lost 0 bases and the J gene lost 6 bases, with 11 bases spanning the gap. CDR1 is SGHNT and CDR2 is YENEEA in the germline V gene. The CDR3 loop spans 14 amino acids. CDR3 sequence: CASSLDRVQDGYTF. In DNA, the CDR3 is TGTGCCAGCAGCTTAGACAGGGTGCAGGATGGCTACACCTTC. The whole variable domain, remainder taken from reference TRBV11-3 and TRBJ1-2, is EAGVVQSPRYKIIEKKQPVAFWCNPISGHNTLYWYLQNLGQGPELLIRYENEEAVDDSQLPKDRFSAERLKGVDSTLKIQPAELGDSAVYLCASSLDRVQDGYTFGSGTRLTVV.

This clonotype was observed a few times. The chain employs TRBV12-3 or TRBV12-4 and TRBJ2-1, with TRBD2 identical over 7 bases. CDR3 length: 18 residues. The J segment lost 2 bases and the V segment lost 2 bases, leaving 12 bases of the junction unmatched. The CDR3 coding sequence is TGTGCCAGCAGTTTAATGTTGCCAGGACTAGGGCCCTACAATGAGCAGTTCTTC. Its translation is CASSLMLPGLGPYNEQFF.

The V and J genes are TRBV4-2 and TRBJ2-5, with a weak D call TRBD2 (6 bases). This CDR3 contains 13 residues. V gave up 0 bases and J gave up 7 bases, with 9 bases separating them. Germline V CDR1 and CDR2: LGHNA, YNFKEQ. CDR3 sequence: CASSQDVGGTQYF. CDR3 bases: TGTGCCAGCAGCCAAGATGTGGGGGGGACCCAGTACTTC.

This clonotype was detected a few times. V is TRBV5-6 and J is TRBJ1-2; tentative D call: TRBD1 (6 bases). V lost 3 bases to trimming and J lost 8 bases, with 17 bases between them. The germline V gene has CDR1 SGHDT and CDR2 YYEEEE. This CDR3 comprises 14 residues. Here the CDR3 reads CASSWTRLQGGYTF. The CDR3 coding sequence is TGTGCCAGCAGCTGGACACGCCTCCAGGGGGGCTACACCTTC.